Sequencing of this T cell receptor (beta chain) was carried out in a study of chemoradiotherapy in HPV16-positive cancers. This clone has just one count. Its antigen is not known. Findings of the study overall: Candidate HPV-specific clones and E7-related TCR motifs grew in tumor during treatment. Better recurrence-free survival went with HPV-responsive T-cell expansion in HPV16-positive patients. HPV-specific T cells were functionally defined from only two HPV16-positive patients.

Some clones are missing from TCRdb's copy, which holds only in-frame ones; the method was immunoSEQ multiplex PCR. The sample holds 7,000 to 7,500 clones, around 82% seen once. The starting material was tumor tissue, obtained from a patient who underwent chemoradiotherapy. This clonotype originated in a human donor with HPV-associated anogenital cancer.

The CDR3 region is CASSPGEAKNIQYF. Here the CDR3 DNA reads TGTGCCAGCTCACCCGGGGAAGCCAAAAACATTCAGTACTTC. The V call is TRBV18, the J call TRBJ2-4; possibly TRBD2 for D (5 bases). Looked up from germline, CDR1 is KGHSH and CDR2 is LQKENI. V shed 3 bases and J shed 0 bases, with 6 bases lying between them. The CDR3 sequence is 14 residues long.